This T cell receptor (beta chain) was documented in a study of blood T cell repertoires in COVID-19. The overall study: Material from acute and convalescent COVID-19 was sourced from the United States, Italy and Spain. T cells, B-cell-depleted T cells, or PBMCs supplied cDNA or gDNA.

This CDR3 is built from 14 residues. Germline V gene data show CDR1 as LNHDA and CDR2 as SQIVND (reference sequence). V gave up 8 bases and J gave up 4 bases, with 17 bases separating them. Per the original methods: For nucleated cells, counts were estimated from reference gene primer amplification. Some clones are missing from TCRdb's copy, which holds only in-frame ones; the method was immunoSEQ multiplex PCR. V and J calls and clone size are as listed in that table; D and trimming were resolved from the DNA. The data contain 55,000 to 75,000 clones, about 88% of them seen just once; the ten biggest clones take up roughly 1.2%.

The chain employs TRBV19 and TRBJ1-2; maybe TRBD1 (6 bases). Sequenced: peripheral blood. The TCR comes from a man in his sixties with acute or convalescent COVID-19. The CDR3 DNA reads TGTGCCAGTGGTTTACGGACAGAAGGCTATGGCTACACCTTC. Amino acids: CASGLRTEGYGYTF.